The clone carrying this T cell receptor beta chain has only one observation. Germline values: CDR1 SGHAT, CDR2 FQNNGV. CDR3 length: 14 amino acids. Trimming at V came to 3 bases and at J to 4 bases, leaving 5 bases not matched to a gene. Those who participated ranged in age from roughly 18 to 95 years and resided in 24 US areas. Each participant's cohort was designated according to participant-reported clinical history. These data belong to a study of blood T cell repertoires in COVID-19. Looking at the study overall: Collection of acute and convalescent COVID-19 samples took place in the United States, Italy and Spain.

Sequencing used immunoSEQ multiplex PCR; TCRdb keeps in-frame clones, though not all of them. The sample has around 330,000 clones; approximately 88% are singletons. The chain links TRBV11-2 to TRBJ1-2; 7 positions match TRBD1. The material sequenced was PBMCs or T cells enriched from blood (not recorded which). The TCR originated in a man aged 55-75 years who had recovered from COVID-19. The CDR3 DNA sequence: TGTGCCAGCAGCTTTACAGGGGCGGGCTATGGCTACACCTTC. Amino acids: CASSFTGAGYGYTF.